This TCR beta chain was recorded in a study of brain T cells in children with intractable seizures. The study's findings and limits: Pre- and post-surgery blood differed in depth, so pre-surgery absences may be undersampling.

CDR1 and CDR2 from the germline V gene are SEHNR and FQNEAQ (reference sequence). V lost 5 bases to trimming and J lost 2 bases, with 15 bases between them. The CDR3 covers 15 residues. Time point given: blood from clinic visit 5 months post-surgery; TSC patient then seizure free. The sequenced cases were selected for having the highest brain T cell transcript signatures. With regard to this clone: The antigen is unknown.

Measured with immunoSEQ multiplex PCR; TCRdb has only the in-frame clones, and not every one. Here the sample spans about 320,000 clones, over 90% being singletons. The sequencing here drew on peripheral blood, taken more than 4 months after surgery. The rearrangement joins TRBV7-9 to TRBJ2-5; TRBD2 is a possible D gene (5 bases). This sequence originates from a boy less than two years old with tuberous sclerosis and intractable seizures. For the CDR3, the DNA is TGTGCCAGCAGCCGCCGGGGTTCGGAGCAAGAGACCCAGTACTTC. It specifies CASSRRGSEQETQYF.